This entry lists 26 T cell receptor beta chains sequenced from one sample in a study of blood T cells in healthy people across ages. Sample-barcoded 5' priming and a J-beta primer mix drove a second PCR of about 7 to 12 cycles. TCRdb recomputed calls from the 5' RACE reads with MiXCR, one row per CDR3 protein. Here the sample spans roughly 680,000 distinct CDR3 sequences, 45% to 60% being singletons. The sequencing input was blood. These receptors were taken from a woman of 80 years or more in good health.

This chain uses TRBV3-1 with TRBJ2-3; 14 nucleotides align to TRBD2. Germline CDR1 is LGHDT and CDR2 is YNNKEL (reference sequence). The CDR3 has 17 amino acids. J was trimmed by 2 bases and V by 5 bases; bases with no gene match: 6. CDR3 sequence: CASSGLAGGQNTDTQYF. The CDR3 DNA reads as TGTGCCAGCAGCGGACTAGCGGGAGGACAAAACACAGATACGCAGTATTTT.

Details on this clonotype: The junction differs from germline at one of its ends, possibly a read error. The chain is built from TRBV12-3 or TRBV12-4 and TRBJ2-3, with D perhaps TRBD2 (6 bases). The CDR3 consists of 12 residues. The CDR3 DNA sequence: TGTGCCAGCAGAAAGGGACTTGATATGCAGTATTTT. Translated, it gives CASRKGLDMQYF.

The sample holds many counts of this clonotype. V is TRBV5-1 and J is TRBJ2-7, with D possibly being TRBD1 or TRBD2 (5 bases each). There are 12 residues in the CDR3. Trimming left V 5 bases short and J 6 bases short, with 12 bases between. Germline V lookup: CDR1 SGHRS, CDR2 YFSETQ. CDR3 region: CASRREGFEQYF. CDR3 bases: TGCGCCAGCAGACGCGAGGGGTTCGAGCAGTACTTC.

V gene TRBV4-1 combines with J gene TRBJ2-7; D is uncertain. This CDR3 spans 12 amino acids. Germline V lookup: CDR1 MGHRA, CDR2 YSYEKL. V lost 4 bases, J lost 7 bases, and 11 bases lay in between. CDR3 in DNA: TGCGCCAGCAGCCCGCTCTACAATGAGCAGTACTTC. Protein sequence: CASSPLYNEQYF.

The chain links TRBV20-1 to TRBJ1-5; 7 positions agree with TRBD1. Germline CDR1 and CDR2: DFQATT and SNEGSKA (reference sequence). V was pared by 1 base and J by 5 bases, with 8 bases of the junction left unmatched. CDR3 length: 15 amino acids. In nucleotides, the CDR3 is TGCAGTGCTAGAGTACGGGCAGGGGGTCATCAGCCCCAGCATTTT. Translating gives CSARVRAGGHQPQHF.

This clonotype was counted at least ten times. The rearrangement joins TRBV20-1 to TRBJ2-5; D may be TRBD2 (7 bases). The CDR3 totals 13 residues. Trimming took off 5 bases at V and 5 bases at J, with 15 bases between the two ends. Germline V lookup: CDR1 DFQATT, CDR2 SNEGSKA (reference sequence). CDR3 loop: CSALGGHWETQYF. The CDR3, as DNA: TGCAGTGCTTTGGGGGGGCACTGGGAGACCCAGTACTTC.

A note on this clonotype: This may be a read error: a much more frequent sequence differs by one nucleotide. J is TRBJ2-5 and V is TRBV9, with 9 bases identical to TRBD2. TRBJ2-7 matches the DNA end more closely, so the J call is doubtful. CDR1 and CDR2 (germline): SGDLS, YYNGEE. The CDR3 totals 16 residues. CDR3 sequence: CASSAGVGLAGSEQYF. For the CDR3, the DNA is TGTGCCAGCAGCGCCGGAGTTGGGCTAGCGGGATCCGAGCAGTACTTC.

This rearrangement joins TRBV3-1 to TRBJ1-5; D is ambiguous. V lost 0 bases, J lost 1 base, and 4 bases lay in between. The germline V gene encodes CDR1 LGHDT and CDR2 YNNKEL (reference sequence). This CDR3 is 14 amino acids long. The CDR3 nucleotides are TGTGCCAGCAGCCAAGATCTCAGCAATCAGCCCCAGCATTTT. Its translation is CASSQDLSNQPQHF.

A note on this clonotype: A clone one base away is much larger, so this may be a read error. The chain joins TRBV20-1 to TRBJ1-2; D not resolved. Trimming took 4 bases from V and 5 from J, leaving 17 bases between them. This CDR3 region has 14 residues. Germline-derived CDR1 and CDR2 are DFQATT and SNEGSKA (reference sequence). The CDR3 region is CSAKVTSRVYGYTF. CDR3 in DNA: TGCAGTGCTAAGGTTACCTCAAGGGTGTATGGCTACACCTTC.

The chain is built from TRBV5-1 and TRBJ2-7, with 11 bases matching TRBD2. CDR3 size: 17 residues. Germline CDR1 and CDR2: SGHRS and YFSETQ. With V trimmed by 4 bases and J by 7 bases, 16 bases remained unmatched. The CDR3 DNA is TGCGCCAGCAGCCCTGAGTGGGGACTAGCGGTAAACAATGAGCAGTACTTC. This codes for CASSPEWGLAVNNEQYF.

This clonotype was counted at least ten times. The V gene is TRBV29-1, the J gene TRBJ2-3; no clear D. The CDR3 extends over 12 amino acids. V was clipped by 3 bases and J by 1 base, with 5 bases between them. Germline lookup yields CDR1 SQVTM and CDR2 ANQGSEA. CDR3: CSVDTGTDTQYF. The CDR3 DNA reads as TGCAGCGTTGATACAGGCACAGATACGCAGTATTTT.

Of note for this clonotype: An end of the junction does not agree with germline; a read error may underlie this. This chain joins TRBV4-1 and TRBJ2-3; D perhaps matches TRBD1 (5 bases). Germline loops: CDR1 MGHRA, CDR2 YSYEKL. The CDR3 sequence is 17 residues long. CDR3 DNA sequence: TGCGCCAGCTGCCAAGATGAAGGGGCTTTAGTAGCACATACGCAGTATTTT. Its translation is CASCQDEGALVAHTQYF.

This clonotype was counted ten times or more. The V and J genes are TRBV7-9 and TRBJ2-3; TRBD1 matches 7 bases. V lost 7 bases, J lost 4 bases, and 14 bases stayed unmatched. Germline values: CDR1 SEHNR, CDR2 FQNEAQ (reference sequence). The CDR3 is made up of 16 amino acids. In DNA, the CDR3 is TGTGCCAGCACCCTCTCTAGACAGGGCACCGCAGATACGCAGTATTTT. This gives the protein CASTLSRQGTADTQYF.

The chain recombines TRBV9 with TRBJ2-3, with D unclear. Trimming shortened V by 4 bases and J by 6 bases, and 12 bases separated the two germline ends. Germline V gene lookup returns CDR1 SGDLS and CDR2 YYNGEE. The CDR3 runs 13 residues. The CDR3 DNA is TGTGCCAGCAGCCAGACAACCGCGGATACGCAGTATTTT. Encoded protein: CASSQTTADTQYF.

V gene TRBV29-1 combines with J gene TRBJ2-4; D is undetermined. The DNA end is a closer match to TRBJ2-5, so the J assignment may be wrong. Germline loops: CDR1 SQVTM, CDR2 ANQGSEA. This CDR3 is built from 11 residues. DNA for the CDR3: TGCAGCGTTGTAGAGCAAGAGACCCAGTACTTC. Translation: CSVVEQETQYF.

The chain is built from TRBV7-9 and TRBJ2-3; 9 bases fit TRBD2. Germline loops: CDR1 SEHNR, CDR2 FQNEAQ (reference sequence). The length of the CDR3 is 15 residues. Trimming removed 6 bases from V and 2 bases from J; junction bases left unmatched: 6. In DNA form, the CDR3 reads TGTGCCAGCAGAGCGACTAGCGGCCCCACAGATACGCAGTATTTT. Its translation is CASRATSGPTDTQYF.

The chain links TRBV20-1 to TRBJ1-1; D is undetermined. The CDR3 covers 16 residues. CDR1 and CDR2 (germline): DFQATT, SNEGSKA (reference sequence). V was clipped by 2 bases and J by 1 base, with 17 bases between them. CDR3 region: CSARSLGSSPNTEAFF. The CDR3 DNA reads TGCAGTGCTAGATCACTGGGCAGCTCACCGAACACTGAAGCTTTCTTT.

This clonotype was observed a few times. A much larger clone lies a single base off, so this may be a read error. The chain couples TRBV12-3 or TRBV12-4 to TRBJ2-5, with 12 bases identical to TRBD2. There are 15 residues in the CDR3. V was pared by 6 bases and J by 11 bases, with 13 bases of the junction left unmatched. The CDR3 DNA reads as TGTGCCAGCAGCCTAGCGGGGGGGCGAAAGTATGAGCAGTACTTC. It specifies CASSLAGGRKYEQYF.

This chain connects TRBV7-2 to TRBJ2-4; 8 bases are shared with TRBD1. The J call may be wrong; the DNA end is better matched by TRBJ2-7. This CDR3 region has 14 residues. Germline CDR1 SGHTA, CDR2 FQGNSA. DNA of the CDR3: TGTGCCAGCAGCTTAGCCGGACAGGGAGACGAGCAGTACTTC. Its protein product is CASSLAGQGDEQYF.

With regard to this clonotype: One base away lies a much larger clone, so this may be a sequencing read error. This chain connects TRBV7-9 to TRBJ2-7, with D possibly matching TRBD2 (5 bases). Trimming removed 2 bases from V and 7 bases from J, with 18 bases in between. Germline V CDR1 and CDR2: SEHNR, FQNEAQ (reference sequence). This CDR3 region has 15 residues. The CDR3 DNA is TGTGCCAGCAGCTTACCCGGACTTAGAAACAATGAGCAGTACTTC. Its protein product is CASSLPGLRNNEQYF.

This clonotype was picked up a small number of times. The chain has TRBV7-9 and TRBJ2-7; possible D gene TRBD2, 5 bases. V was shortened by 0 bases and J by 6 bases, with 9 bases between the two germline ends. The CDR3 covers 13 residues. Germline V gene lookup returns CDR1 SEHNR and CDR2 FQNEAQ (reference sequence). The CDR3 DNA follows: TGTGCCAGCAGCTTAGCCAGCGGAGGCGAGCAGTACTTC. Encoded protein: CASSLASGGEQYF. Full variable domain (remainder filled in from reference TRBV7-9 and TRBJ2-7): DTGVSQNPRHKITKRGQNVTFRCDPISEHNRLYWYRQTLGQGPEFLTYFQNEAQLEKSRLLSDRFSAERPKGSFSTLEIQRTEQGDSAMYLCASSLASGGEQYFGPGTRLTVT.

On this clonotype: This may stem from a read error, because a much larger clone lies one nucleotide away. CDR3 region: CAGSPRPLAGNNEQFF. DNA of the CDR3: TGCGCCGGCAGCCCCAGGCCCCTAGCGGGGAACAATGAGCAGTTCTTC. The V gene is TRBV5-1, the J gene TRBJ2-1, with 9 bases matching TRBD2. This CDR3 is 16 amino acids long. Germline CDR1 SGHRS, CDR2 YFSETQ.

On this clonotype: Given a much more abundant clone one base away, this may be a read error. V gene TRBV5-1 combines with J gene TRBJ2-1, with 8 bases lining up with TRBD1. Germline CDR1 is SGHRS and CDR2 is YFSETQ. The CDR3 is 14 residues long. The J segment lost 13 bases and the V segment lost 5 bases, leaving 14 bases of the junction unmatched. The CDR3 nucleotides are TGCGCCAGCAGTTTTACGACAGGGGAAGAGACCCAGTTCTTC. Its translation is CASSFTTGEETQFF.

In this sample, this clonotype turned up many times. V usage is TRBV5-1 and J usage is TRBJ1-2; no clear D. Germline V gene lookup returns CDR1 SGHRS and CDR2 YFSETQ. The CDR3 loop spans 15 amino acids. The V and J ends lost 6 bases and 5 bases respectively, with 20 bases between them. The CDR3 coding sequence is TGCGCCAGCACCGAAGGCCACACCGTTCATTATGGCTACACCTTC. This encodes CASTEGHTVHYGYTF.

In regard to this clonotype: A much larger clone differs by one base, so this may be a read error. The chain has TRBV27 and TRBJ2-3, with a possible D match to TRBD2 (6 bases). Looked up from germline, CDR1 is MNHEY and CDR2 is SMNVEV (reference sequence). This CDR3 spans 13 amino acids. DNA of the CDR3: TGTGTCAGCGGCCAGCGGGGCACAGATACGCAGTATTTT. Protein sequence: CVSGQRGTDTQYF.

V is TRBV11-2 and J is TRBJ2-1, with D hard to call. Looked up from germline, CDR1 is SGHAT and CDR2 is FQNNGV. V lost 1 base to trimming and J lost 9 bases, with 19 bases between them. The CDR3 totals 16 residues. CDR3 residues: CASSLVFERVDTEQFF. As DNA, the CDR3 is TGTGCCAGCAGCTTAGTTTTCGAGCGTGTCGATACTGAGCAGTTCTTC.